Here is one T cell receptor (beta chain) with its context. Antigen: not known. V lost 3 bases, J lost 0 bases, and 9 bases stayed unmatched. This CDR3 spans 18 amino acids. Germline CDR1 reads SEHNR; CDR2 reads FQNEAQ (reference sequence). Libraries were prepared by immunoSEQ multiplex PCR; TCRdb keeps only in-frame clonotypes and omits some of them. This sample yields over 100,000 clones, of which 75% to 90% are seen a single time; roughly 2.3% belongs to the top ten. This sample stems from a study of T cell responses to AZD1222 COVID-19 vaccine. Overall study findings and caveats: Unmutated variant regions are reportedly targeted by nearly half of spike-specific TCRs. Every sample of the repertoires postdated the peak T cell response. Baseline antibody screening turned up just six or seven seropositive AZD1222 recipients.

The sequence derives from an adult in good health. The V call is TRBV7-9, the J call TRBJ2-3; 10 bases line up with TRBD2. Sequences were derived from peripheral blood, sampled on day 0 of AZD1222 vaccination. For the CDR3, the DNA is TGTGCCAGCAGCTTGGCTAGCGGGAGATCATATAGCACAGATACGCAGTATTTT. Translating it yields CASSLASGRSYSTDTQYF.